This T cell receptor beta chain is drawn from a study of cytomegalovirus exposure and HLA in healthy donors. Broader study findings: Later on, a genetic analysis was performed. It linked a missense variant in DCLRE1C with V- and J-gene trimming of TCR beta. Later work showed greater clonal expansion in HLA-associated TCR beta chains than in equally common others. Accounts indicate the classifier identified cytomegalovirus status with strong specificity and sensitivity.

Primers included in the PCR were 60 Vbeta and 13 Jbeta primers. Profiling relied on immunoSEQ multiplex PCR, and the TCRdb table lists in-frame clones only, not all of them. The sample shows around 89,000 clones, around 75% of them seen only once. The germline V and J ends were trimmed by 6 bases and 8 bases, with 14 bases remaining between them. Germline lookup yields CDR1 LNHDA and CDR2 SQIVND (reference sequence). There are 13 residues in the CDR3. Details on this clone: Its antigen remains unknown.

V gene TRBV19 combines with J gene TRBJ2-1, with D perhaps TRBD2 (5 bases). This receptor was identified in a man aged 40-49 years in good health and CMV-seronegative. Material for sequencing was PBMCs. The DNA of the CDR3 is TGTGCCAGTAGCTCGCTAGCCGGTGATGAGCAGTTCTTC. Translating it yields CASSSLAGDEQFF.